One sample yielded the 17 T cell receptor beta chains listed below, sequenced in a study of blood T cell repertoires in COVID-19. Assay: immunoSEQ multiplex PCR; the TCRdb copy retains only in-frame clones and omits some. Here the sample spans more than 100,000 clones, approximately 81% being singletons. The sequencing sample was made of peripheral blood. All receptors derive from a woman aged 60-75 years with active or convalescent COVID-19.

This clone was observed a handful of times. CDR3: CATSSAGGRNEQFF. Here the CDR3 DNA reads TGTGCCACCAGCTCAGCGGGGGGGCGAAATGAGCAGTTCTTC. This sequence joins TRBV24-1 and TRBJ2-1; 10 positions agree with TRBD2. The germline V gene has CDR1 KGHDR and CDR2 SFDVKD. This CDR3 is 14 amino acids long. The V gene end was trimmed by 7 bases and the J gene end by 7 bases; junction bases not matched to a gene: 6.

The rearrangement joins TRBV30 to TRBJ1-1, with D perhaps TRBD1 (5 bases). The V and J ends lost 2 bases and 0 bases respectively, with 10 bases between them. The CDR3 consists of 14 residues. CDR1 and CDR2 (germline): GTSNPN, SVGIG (reference sequence). CDR3 DNA: TGTGCCTGGAGTCTAGGCAGGGTGAACACTGAAGCTTTCTTT. It translates to CAWSLGRVNTEAFF.

The chain combines TRBV6-1 with TRBJ1-1; the match to TRBD1 covers 10 bases. With V trimmed by 7 bases and J by 5 bases, 7 bases remained unmatched. The CDR3 contains 14 residues. CDR1 MNHNS and CDR2 SASEGT come from the germline V gene. CDR3 protein: CASNRGQGGTEAFF. The CDR3 DNA is TGTGCCAGCAATCGTGGACAGGGGGGAACTGAAGCTTTCTTT.

The chain carries TRBV18 and TRBJ2-3; a possible D gene is TRBD2 (7 bases). Germline assignment: CDR1 KGHSH and CDR2 LQKENI. V lost 0 bases, J lost 2 bases, and 15 bases lay in between. This CDR3 contains 17 residues. As DNA, the CDR3 is TGTGCCAGCTCACCACCCGAGGCGGGGGCCCCCACAGATACGCAGTATTTT. It specifies CASSPPEAGAPTDTQYF.

This clone occurred a few times. CDR3 sequence (DNA): TGTGCCAGTAGCCCCGACTGGATTACTAGCACAGATACGCAGTATTTT. This encodes CASSPDWITSTDTQYF. The gene calls are TRBV19 and TRBJ2-3, with D uncertain. The germline V gene has CDR1 LNHDA and CDR2 SQIVND (reference sequence). Trimming took 6 bases from V and 0 from J, leaving 16 bases between them. The CDR3 is 16 amino acids.

The chain is built from TRBV4-1 and TRBJ1-2; 10 bases map to TRBD1. The CDR3 spans 17 residues. Germline V gene data show CDR1 as MGHRA and CDR2 as YSYEKL. V shed 4 bases and J 2 bases; nucleotides not matched to a gene: 10. In DNA form, the CDR3 reads TGCGCCAGCAGCCGTCAACCTAAGGACAGGGGGAACTATGGCTACACCTTC. This encodes CASSRQPKDRGNYGYTF.

This chain connects TRBV5-4 to TRBJ2-3, with 9 bases fitting TRBD2. Trimming removed 4 bases from V and 2 bases from J; junction bases left unmatched: 14. Germline-derived CDR1 and CDR2 are SGHNT and YYREEE (reference sequence). This CDR3 contains 18 residues. The CDR3, as DNA: TGTGCCAGCAGCCCACTAAGAGGTGCGGGGGGGACCACAGATACGCAGTATTTT. Amino acid sequence: CASSPLRGAGGTTDTQYF.

This clone showed up just a few times. V is TRBV27 and J is TRBJ2-3, with D possibly TRBD2 on 5 matching bases. The CDR3 consists of 16 residues. CDR1 and CDR2 (germline): MNHEY, SMNVEV (reference sequence). Deletions cut 4 bases from V and 6 bases from J, with 20 bases between. The CDR3 nucleotides read TGTGCCAGCAGTTCCCCTTATACGATTCCGGGGGATACGCAGTATTTT. Protein: CASSSPYTIPGDTQYF.

This clone was detected once. The chain uses TRBV2 and TRBJ2-6, with TRBD1 matching over 10 bases. The germline gives CDR1 SNHLY, CDR2 FYNNEI. The CDR3 has 18 amino acids. With V trimmed by 6 bases and J by 0 bases, 8 bases remained unmatched. This CDR3 reads CASRARTGGVSGANVLTF. The DNA for the CDR3 is TGTGCCAGCAGGGCGCGGACAGGGGGAGTCTCTGGGGCCAACGTCCTGACTTTC.

V usage is TRBV5-1 and J usage is TRBJ2-2, with 7 nucleotides matching TRBD2. This CDR3 region has 17 residues. The junction had 13 bases not matched to a gene; V was cut back by 3 bases and J by 5 bases. Germline-derived CDR1 and CDR2 are SGHRS and YFSETQ. The CDR3 loop reads CASSSFGAGAGTGELFF. The CDR3 DNA sequence: TGCGCCAGCAGCTCTTTCGGTGCGGGAGCGGGGACCGGGGAGCTGTTTTTT.

This clone showed up just a few times. This chain joins TRBV6-5 and TRBJ2-3, with 8 bases lining up with TRBD1. Per germline, CDR1 MNHEY and CDR2 SVGAGI. The V gene end was trimmed by 6 bases and the J gene end by 10 bases; junction bases not matched to a gene: 9. The CDR3 is 13 residues long. CDR3 bases: TGTGCCAGCAGGGCCGGGACAGGTGGGTCGCAGTATTTT. Translation gives CASRAGTGGSQYF.

This sequence joins TRBV24-1 and TRBJ2-7, with TRBD1 matching over 8 bases. V dropped 8 bases and J dropped 4; count of bases not matched to a gene: 9. The CDR3 is 14 residues long. The germline gives CDR1 KGHDR, CDR2 SFDVKD. The CDR3 spells CATKLQGELYEQYV. The CDR3 DNA reads TGTGCCACCAAACTACAGGGGGAATTATACGAGCAGTACGTC.

The chain uses TRBV12-3 or TRBV12-4 and TRBJ2-3; 13 bases align to TRBD2. The CDR3 is 13 residues long. The J segment lost 10 bases and the V segment lost 5 bases, leaving 3 bases of the junction unmatched. The CDR3 DNA sequence: TGTGCCAGCAGTAGGACTAGCGGGGGACCGCAGTATTTT. Translated: CASSRTSGGPQYF.

CDR3 sequence reads: CASSSGIGYNSPLHF. CDR3 bases: TGCGCCAGCAGTTCGGGGATCGGCTATAATTCACCCCTCCACTTT. The chain links TRBV10-2 to TRBJ1-6; D ambiguous. This CDR3 comprises 15 residues. Germline-derived CDR1 and CDR2 are WSHSY and SAAADI. Trimming took off 5 bases at V and 3 bases at J, with 11 bases between the two ends.

The chain links TRBV28 to TRBJ1-5; D perhaps matches TRBD1 (5 bases). Germline V gene sequence: CDR1 MDHEN, CDR2 SYDVKM. The CDR3 length is 15 residues. Trimming removed 3 bases from V and 0 bases from J, with 9 bases in between. The CDR3 nucleotides read TGTGCCAGCAGTTTTTCGACAGATAGCAATCAGCCCCAGCATTTT. Translating gives CASSFSTDSNQPQHF.

The V call is TRBV19, the J call TRBJ1-3, with D uncertain. Per the germline V gene, CDR1 is LNHDA and CDR2 is SQIVND (reference sequence). V gave up 5 bases and J gave up 0 bases, with 11 bases separating them. The CDR3 is made up of 15 amino acids. As DNA, the CDR3 is TGTGCCAGTAGTGCGACACATAGCTCTGGAAACACCATATATTTT. This gives the protein CASSATHSSGNTIYF. The full variable domain, rest sourced from reference TRBV19 and TRBJ1-3, is DGGITQSPKYLFRKEGQNVTLSCEQNLNHDAMYWYRQDPGQGLRLIYYSQIVNDFQKGDIAEGYSVSREKKESFPLTVTSAQKNPTAFYLCASSATHSSGNTIYFGEGSWLTVV.

This sequence joins TRBV19 and TRBJ1-2; D uncertain. CDR3 size: 15 residues. Per germline, CDR1 LNHDA and CDR2 SQIVND (reference sequence). Trimming left V 1 base short and J 8 bases short, with 17 bases between. CDR3 DNA sequence: TGTGCCAGTAGTATAGTAGGCGGACTGCCGCGGGGCTACACCTTC. It encodes CASSIVGGLPRGYTF.